The rows below give T cell receptor beta chains drawn from one sample of a study of molecular identifiers for immune sequencing clone quantification. Each CDR3 protein is one row after TCRdb ran MiXCR on the PCR reads. This table holds roughly 100,000 distinct CDR3 sequences, less than 35% found once. Specimen: naive CD8+ T cells from blood, with Jurkat cell RNA spiked in. All receptors derive from a human donor in good health. Some libraries in this study had Jurkat cell RNA spiked in. Both conserved end residues are part of each CDR3. D genes are given only for firm matches. Where a row states a size, it is once, few, many or the class of an expanded clone; other rows omit it.

TRBJ2-5 few NA TRBV6-2/TRBV6-3 14 CASSRDRGVETQYF TGTGCCAGCAGTCGGGACCGGGGAGTAGAGACCCAGTACTTC
TRBJ2-2 NA NA TRBV19 16 CASSPPVRRKAGELFF TGTGCCAGTAGTCCTCCAGTCAGGAGAAAGGCCGGGGAGCTGTTTTTT
TRBJ1-5 few NA TRBV28 11 CASSFDQPQHF TGTGCCAGCAGTTTCGATCAGCCCCAGCATTTT
TRBJ1-1 few NA TRBV6-2/TRBV6-3 13 CASSSPGHTEAFF TGTGCCAGCAGTTCCCCGGGGCACACTGAAGCTTTCTTT
TRBJ2-5 many TRBD2 TRBV5-1 13 CASGSGEEETQYF TGCGCCAGCGGCAGCGGGGAGGAGGAGACCCAGTACTTC
TRBJ1-5 many NA TRBV12-3/TRBV12-4 14 CASSLTSENQPQHF TGTGCCAGCAGTTTAACGTCGGAAAATCAGCCCCAGCATTTT
TRBJ2-1 once TRBD1 TRBV5-6 17 CAISLALGTGVSNEQFF TGTGCCATCAGCTTGGCCCTCGGGACAGGGGTGTCCAATGAGCAGTTCTTC
TRBJ1-2 few NA TRBV14 16 CASSQTGKGLNYGYTF TGTGCCAGCAGCCAAACAGGGAAGGGCCTTAACTATGGCTACACCTTC
TRBJ2-3 few TRBD2 TRBV7-8 18 CASKMGTSGRFGTDTQYF TGTGCCAGCAAGATGGGGACTAGCGGGAGGTTTGGCACAGATACGCAGTATTTT
TRBJ2-1 NA NA TRBV7-6 11 CASSYNNEQFF TGTGCCAGCAGCTATAACAATGAGCAGTTCTTC
TRBJ1-4 NA NA TRBV20-1 15 CSASGPPSNDEKLFF TGCAGTGCTAGTGGGCCCCCGAGTAACGATGAAAAACTGTTTTTT
TRBJ1-6 NA NA TRBV6-4 14 CASREGVNNSPLHF TGTGCCAGCAGGGAGGGCGTGAATAATTCACCCCTCCACTTT
TRBJ2-2 NA TRBD2 TRBV28 16 CASRSTSGMNTGELFF TGTGCCAGCAGATCGACTAGCGGGATGAACACCGGGGAGCTGTTTTTT
TRBJ2-7 NA NA TRBV27 14 CASSFRGGRYEQYF TGTGCCAGCAGTTTTAGGGGCGGTCGGTACGAGCAGTACTTC
TRBJ2-1 NA NA TRBV4-2 14 CASSQEGLYNEQFF TGTGCCAGCAGCCAAGAAGGACTTTACAATGAGCAGTTCTTC
TRBJ1-1 NA NA TRBV7-9 11 CASSPDTEAFF TGTGCCAGCAGCCCAGACACTGAAGCTTTCTTT
TRBJ1-5 NA TRBD1 TRBV28 16 CASSLFIRGRDRPQHF TGTGCCAGCAGTTTATTCATTAGGGGGCGCGATCGGCCCCAGCATTTT
TRBJ2-7 few NA TRBV21-1 13 CASSFSGTHEQYF TGTGCCAGCAGCTTTTCCGGGACACACGAGCAGTACTTC
TRBJ2-7 once NA TRBV6-5 16 CASSYSSAARGYEQYF TGTGCCAGCAGTTACTCGTCAGCAGCGCGAGGGTACGAGCAGTACTTC
TRBJ2-7 many NA TRBV7-2 15 CASSLGRRRPYEQYF TGTGCCAGCAGCTTAGGTCGGAGGCGGCCCTACGAGCAGTACTTC
TRBJ2-7 NA NA TRBV12-3/TRBV12-4 12 CASSLTQNEQYF TGTGCCAGCAGTTTAACTCAGAACGAGCAGTACTTC
TRBJ2-1 few TRBD2 TRBV7-2 20 CASSLDLLERGGNSYNEQFF TGTGCCAGCAGCTTAGACCTACTCGAGCGGGGGGGGAACTCCTACAATGAGCAGTTCTTC
TRBJ1-5 few NA TRBV20-1 12 CSAPDSNQPQHF TGCAGTGCTCCTGATAGCAATCAGCCCCAGCATTTT
TRBJ1-4 few TRBD1 TRBV7-9 15 CASSLPGGLNEKLFF TGTGCCAGCAGCTTACCAGGGGGATTAAATGAAAAACTGTTTTTT
TRBJ2-5 few NA TRBV9 14 CASSVDPQEETQYF TGTGCCAGCAGCGTAGATCCACAGGAAGAGACCCAGTACTTC
TRBJ2-2 NA NA TRBV14 16 CASSHSSPRWTGELFF TGTGCCAGCAGCCACTCTAGCCCACGTTGGACCGGGGAGCTGTTTTTT
TRBJ2-7 many NA TRBV28 13 CASSSSQLYEQYF TGTGCCAGCAGTTCCAGCCAGCTCTACGAGCAGTACTTC